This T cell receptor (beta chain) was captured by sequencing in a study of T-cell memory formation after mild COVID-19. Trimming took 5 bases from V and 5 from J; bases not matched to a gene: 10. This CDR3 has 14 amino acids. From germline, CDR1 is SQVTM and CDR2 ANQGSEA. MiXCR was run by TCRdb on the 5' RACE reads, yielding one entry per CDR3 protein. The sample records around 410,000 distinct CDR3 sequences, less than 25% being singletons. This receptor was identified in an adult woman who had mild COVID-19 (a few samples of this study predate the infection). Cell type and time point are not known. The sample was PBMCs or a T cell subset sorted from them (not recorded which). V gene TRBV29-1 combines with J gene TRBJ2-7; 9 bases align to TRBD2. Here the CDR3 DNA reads TGCAGCGTTTGGAGTGTGCGGGAGGGGGACGAGCAGTACTTC. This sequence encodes CSVWSVREGDEQYF.